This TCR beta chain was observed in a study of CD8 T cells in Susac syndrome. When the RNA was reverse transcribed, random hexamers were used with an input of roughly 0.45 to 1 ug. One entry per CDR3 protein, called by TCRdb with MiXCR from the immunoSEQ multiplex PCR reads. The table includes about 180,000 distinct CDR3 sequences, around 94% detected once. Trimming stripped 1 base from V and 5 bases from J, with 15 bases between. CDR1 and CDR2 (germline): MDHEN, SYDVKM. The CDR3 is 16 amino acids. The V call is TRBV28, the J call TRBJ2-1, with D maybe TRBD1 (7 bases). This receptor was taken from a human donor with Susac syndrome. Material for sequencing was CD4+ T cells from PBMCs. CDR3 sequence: CASSLSGGQTNNEQFF. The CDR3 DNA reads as TGTGCCAGCAGTTTATCCGGGGGACAGACAAACAATGAGCAGTTCTTC.